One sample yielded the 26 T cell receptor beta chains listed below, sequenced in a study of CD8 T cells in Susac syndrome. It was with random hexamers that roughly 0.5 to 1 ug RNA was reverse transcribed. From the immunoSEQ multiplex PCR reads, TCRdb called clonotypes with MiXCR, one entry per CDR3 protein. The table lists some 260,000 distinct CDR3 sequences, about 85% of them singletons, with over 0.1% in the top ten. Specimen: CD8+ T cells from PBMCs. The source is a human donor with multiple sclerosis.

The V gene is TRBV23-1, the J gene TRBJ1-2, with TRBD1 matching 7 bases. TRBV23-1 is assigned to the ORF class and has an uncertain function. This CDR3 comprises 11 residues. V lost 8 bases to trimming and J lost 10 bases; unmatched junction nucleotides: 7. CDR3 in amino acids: CASRSQGIYTF. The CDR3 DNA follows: TGCGCCAGCCGGTCACAGGGGATCTACACCTTC.

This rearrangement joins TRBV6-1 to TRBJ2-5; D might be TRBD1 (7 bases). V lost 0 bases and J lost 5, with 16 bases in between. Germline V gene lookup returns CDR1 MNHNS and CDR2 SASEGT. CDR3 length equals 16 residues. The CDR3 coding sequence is TGTGCCAGCAGTGAAGCCTGGAGGGGGCGCGGGGAGACCCAGTACTTC. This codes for CASSEAWRGRGETQYF.

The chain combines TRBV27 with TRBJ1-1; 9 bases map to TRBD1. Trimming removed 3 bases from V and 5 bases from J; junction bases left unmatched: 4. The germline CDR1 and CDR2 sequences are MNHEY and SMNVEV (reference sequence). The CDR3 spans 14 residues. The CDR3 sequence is CASSFGQGWTEAFF. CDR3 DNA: TGTGCCAGCAGTTTCGGACAGGGGTGGACTGAAGCTTTCTTT.

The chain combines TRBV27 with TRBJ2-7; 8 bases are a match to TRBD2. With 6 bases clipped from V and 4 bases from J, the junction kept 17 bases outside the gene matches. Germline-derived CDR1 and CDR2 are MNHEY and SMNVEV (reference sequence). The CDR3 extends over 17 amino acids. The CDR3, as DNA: TGTGCCAGCAGCCTAGGCCCCCCGGGACTAGAACTTTACGAGCAGTACTTC. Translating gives CASSLGPPGLELYEQYF.

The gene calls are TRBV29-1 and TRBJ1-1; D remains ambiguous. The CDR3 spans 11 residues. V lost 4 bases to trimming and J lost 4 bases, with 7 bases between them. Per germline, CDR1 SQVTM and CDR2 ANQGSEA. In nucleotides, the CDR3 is TGCAGCGTTGCGCGCCTCACTGAAGCTTTCTTT. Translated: CSVARLTEAFF.

CDR3 bases: TGCAGCGTTCACTCCGGAAACACCATATATTTT. This gives the protein CSVHSGNTIYF. This chain connects TRBV29-1 to TRBJ1-3; D gene uncertain. Trimming removed 5 bases at V and 4 bases at J, with 6 bases between. Germline V gene lookup returns CDR1 SQVTM and CDR2 ANQGSEA. The CDR3 sequence is 11 residues long.

The CDR3 here is CASSFASGRGHIGELFF. The CDR3, as DNA: TGTGCCAGCAGCTTTGCTAGCGGGAGGGGGCATATCGGGGAGCTGTTTTTT. V gene TRBV5-4 combines with J gene TRBJ2-2, with 12 positions matching TRBD2. V dropped 2 bases and J dropped 7; count of bases not matched to a gene: 9. Germline CDR1 reads SGHNT; CDR2 reads YYREEE (reference sequence). The CDR3 covers 17 residues.

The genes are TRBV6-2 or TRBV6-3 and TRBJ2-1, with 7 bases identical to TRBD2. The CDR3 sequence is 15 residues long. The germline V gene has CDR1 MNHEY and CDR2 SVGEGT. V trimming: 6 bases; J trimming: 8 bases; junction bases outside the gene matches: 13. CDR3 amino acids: CASSPLSGDSDEQFF. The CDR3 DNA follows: TGTGCCAGCAGCCCCCTAAGCGGGGATAGTGATGAGCAGTTCTTC.

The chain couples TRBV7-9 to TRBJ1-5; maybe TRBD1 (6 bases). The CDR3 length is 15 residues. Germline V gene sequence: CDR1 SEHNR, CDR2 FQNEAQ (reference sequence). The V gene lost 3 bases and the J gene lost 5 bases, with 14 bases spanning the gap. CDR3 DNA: TGTGCCAGCAGCTTGACCGGGGGGCACGATCAGCCCCAGCATTTT. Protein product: CASSLTGGHDQPQHF.

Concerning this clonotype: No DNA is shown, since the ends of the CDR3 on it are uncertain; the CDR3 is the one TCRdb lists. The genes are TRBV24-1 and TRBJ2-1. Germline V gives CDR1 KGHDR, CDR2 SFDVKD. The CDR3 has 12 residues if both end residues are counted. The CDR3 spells CATSDLEREQFF.

CDR3 protein: CASSARGLAGTYNEQFF. CDR3 sequence (DNA): TGCGCCAGCAGCGCCCGGGGTCTAGCGGGAACCTACAATGAGCAGTTCTTC. V and J are TRBV5-1 and TRBJ2-1, with TRBD2 matching over 9 bases. The junction had 10 bases not matched to a gene; V was cut back by 4 bases and J by 2 bases. Germline V gene lookup returns CDR1 SGHRS and CDR2 YFSETQ. The CDR3 has 17 amino acids. Filled out from reference TRBV5-1 and TRBJ2-1, the complete variable domain reads KAGVTQTPRYLIKTRGQQVTLSCSPISGHRSVSWYQQTPGQGLQFLFEYFSETQRNKGNFPGRFSGRQFSNSRSEMNVSTLELGDSALYLCASSARGLAGTYNEQFFGPGTRLTVL.

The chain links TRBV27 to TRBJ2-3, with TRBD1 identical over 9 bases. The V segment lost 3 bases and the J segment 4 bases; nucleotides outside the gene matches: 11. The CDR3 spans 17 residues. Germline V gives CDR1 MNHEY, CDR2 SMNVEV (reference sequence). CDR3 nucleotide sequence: TGTGCCAGCAGTTTCCATCCCGGGACAGGGAAGTCAGATACGCAGTATTTT. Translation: CASSFHPGTGKSDTQYF.

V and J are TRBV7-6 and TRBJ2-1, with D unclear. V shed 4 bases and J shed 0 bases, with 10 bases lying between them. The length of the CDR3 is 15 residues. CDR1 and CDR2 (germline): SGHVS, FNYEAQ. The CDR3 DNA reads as TGTGCCAGCAGCTCCGACCCCAGCTCCTACAATGAGCAGTTCTTC. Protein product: CASSSDPSSYNEQFF.

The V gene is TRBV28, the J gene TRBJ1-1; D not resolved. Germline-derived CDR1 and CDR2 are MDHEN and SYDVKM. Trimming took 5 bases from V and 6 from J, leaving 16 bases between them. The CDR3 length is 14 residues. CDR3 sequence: CASSPQAWAPEAFF. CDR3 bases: TGTGCCAGCAGTCCCCAGGCGTGGGCCCCTGAAGCTTTCTTT. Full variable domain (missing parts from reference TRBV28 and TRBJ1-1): DVKVTQSSRYLVKRTGEKVFLECVQDMDHENMFWYRQDPGLGLRLIYFSYDVKMKEKGDIPEGYSVSREKKERFSLILESASTNQTSMYLCASSPQAWAPEAFFGQGTRLTVV.

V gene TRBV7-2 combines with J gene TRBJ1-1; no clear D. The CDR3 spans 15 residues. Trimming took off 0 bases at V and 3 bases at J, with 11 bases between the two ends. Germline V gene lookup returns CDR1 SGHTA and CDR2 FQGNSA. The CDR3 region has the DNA TGTGCCAGCAGCTTAGCGCGCAGGTTTTACACTGAAGCTTTCTTT. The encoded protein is CASSLARRFYTEAFF.

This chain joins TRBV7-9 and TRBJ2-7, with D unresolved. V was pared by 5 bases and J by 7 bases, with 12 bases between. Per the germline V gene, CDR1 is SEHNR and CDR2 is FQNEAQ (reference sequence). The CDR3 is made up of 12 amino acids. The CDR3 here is CASSRGESEQYF. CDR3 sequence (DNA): TGTGCCAGCAGCCGCGGCGAGAGTGAGCAGTACTTC.

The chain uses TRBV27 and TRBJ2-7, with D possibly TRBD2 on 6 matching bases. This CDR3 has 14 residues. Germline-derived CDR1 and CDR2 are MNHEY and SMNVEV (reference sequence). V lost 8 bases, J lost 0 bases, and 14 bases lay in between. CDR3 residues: CASAFRDSSYEQYF. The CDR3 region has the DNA TGTGCCAGCGCTTTCCGGGACTCCTCCTACGAGCAGTACTTC.

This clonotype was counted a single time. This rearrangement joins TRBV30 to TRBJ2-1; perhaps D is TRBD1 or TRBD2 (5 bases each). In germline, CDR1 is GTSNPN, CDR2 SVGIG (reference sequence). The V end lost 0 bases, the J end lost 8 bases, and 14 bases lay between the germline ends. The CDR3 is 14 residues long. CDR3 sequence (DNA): TGTGCCTGGAGTGTTGGGACCCTTGTGGATGAGCAGTTCTTC. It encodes CAWSVGTLVDEQFF.

The CDR3 nucleotides are TGTGCCAGCAGCCCCATCGCAGGAGGTGAAGCTTTCTTT. Residues: CASSPIAGGEAFF. J is TRBJ1-1 and V is TRBV7-3; D remains unclear. Per the germline V gene, CDR1 is SGHTA and CDR2 is FQGTGA. Trimming left V 5 bases short and J 7 bases short, with 14 bases between. This CDR3 is 13 amino acids long.

This chain's CDR3 is CASKGARYEQFF. The CDR3 DNA follows: TGCGCCAGTAAAGGGGCAAGGTATGAGCAGTTCTTC. This chain connects TRBV23-1 to TRBJ2-1; tentative D call: TRBD1 (5 bases). TRBV23-1 is assigned to the ORF class and has an uncertain function. Trimming removed 9 bases from V and 8 bases from J, with 14 bases in between. The CDR3 runs to 12 residues.

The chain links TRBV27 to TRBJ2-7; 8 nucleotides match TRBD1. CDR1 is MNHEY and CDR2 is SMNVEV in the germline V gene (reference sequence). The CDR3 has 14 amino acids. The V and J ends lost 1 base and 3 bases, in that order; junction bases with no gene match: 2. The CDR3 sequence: CASSLYRGDYEQYF. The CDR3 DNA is TGTGCCAGCAGTTTATACAGGGGGGACTACGAGCAGTACTTC.

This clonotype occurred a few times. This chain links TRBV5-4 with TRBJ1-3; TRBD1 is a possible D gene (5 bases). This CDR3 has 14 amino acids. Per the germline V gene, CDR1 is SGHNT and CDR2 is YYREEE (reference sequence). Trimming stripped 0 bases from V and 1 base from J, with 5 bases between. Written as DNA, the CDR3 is TGTGCCAGCAGCTTGGACAGGTCTGGAAACACCATATATTTT. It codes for CASSLDRSGNTIYF. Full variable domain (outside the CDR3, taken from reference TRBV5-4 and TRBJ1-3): ETGVTQSPTHLIKTRGQQVTLRCSSQSGHNTVSWYQQALGQGPQFIFQYYREEENGRGNFPPRFSGLQFPNYSSELNVNALELDDSALYLCASSLDRSGNTIYFGEGSWLTVV.

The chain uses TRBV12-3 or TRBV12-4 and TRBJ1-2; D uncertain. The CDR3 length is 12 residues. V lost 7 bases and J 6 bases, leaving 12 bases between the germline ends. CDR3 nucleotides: TGTGCCAGCAACGGGCGCCGGGATGGCTACACCTTC. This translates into CASNGRRDGYTF.

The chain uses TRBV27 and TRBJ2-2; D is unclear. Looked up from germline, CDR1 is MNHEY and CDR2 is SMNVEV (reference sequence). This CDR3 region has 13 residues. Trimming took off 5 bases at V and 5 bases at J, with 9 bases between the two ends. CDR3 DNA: TGTGCCAGCAGTGAAATTTGGACCGGGGAGCTGTTTTTT. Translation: CASSEIWTGELFF.

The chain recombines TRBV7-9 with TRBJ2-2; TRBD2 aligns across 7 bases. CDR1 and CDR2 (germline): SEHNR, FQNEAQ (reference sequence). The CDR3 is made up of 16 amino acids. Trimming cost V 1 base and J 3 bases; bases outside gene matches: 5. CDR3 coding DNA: TGTGCCAGCAGCTTAGAGCTCCTAGCGGACACCGGGGAGCTGTTTTTT. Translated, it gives CASSLELLADTGELFF.

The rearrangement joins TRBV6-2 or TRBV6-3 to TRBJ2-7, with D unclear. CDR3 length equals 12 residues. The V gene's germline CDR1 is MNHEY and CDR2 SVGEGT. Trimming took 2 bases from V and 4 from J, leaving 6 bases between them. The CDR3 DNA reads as TGTGCCAGCAGTTACCCTACTTACGAGCAGTACTTC. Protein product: CASSYPTYEQYF.